The next 21 T cell receptor beta chains were all read from a single sample in a study of T-cell memory formation after mild COVID-19 (dated by TCRdb to about 2021). Libraries were built with 5' RACE. Sequencing was performed on an Illumina NovaSeq 6000. TCRdb itself trimmed the public reads at Q25 with fastp, ran MiXCR and retained productive beta chains. Rows merge per CDR3 protein into single entries with the most common DNA and genes. Present in this sample are 200,000 to 300,000 distinct CDR3 sequences, over 15% of which were seen just once. Roughly a fifth of the sample belongs to the ten largest clones. The sequenced sample consisted of PBMCs or a T cell subset sorted from them (not recorded which). The receptors come from a man aged 18 to 30 who had mild COVID-19 (a few samples of this study predate the infection). The sample titles of this study are shuffled in the database, so cell type and time point are left out; the donor was told from shared clones.

In its sample, this clonotype was seen a few times. V usage is TRBV12-3 or TRBV12-4 and J usage is TRBJ2-7, with 12 nucleotides matching TRBD1. J gave up 2 bases and V 6 bases, and 8 bases lay outside the gene matches. The CDR3 is 16 residues long. CDR3 in amino acids: CASRGPGQGAPYEQYF. CDR3 bases: TGTGCCAGCAGGGGACCGGGACAGGGGGCCCCCTACGAGCAGTACTTC.

This clonotype was detected only a few times. The chain is built from TRBV25-1 and TRBJ1-1; D call uncertain. CDR3 size: 14 residues. V lost 4 bases to trimming and J lost 3 bases, with 12 bases between them. CDR1 is MGHDK, CDR2 SYGVNS, per germline. CDR3 DNA: TGTGCCAGCAGTGGTGGGATTACCCACACTGAAGCTTTCTTT. Protein sequence: CASSGGITHTEAFF.

In this sample, this clonotype turned up a few times. CDR3 loop: CSAGGETQYF. CDR3 nucleotides: TGCAGTGCTGGGGGGGAGACCCAGTACTTC. This chain links TRBV20-1 with TRBJ2-5, with D maybe TRBD2 (6 bases). With 5 bases removed from V and 5 bases from J, the gap between germline ends came to 6 bases. CDR1 is DFQATT, CDR2 SNEGSKA, per germline (reference sequence). The CDR3 totals 10 residues.

The gene calls are TRBV9 and TRBJ2-3, with D perhaps TRBD2 (6 bases). Germline values: CDR1 SGDLS, CDR2 YYNGEE. Deletions cut 2 bases from V and 6 bases from J, with 19 bases between. The CDR3 length is 16 residues. CDR3 residues: CASSVTGLQGVDTQYF. As DNA, the CDR3 is TGTGCCAGCAGCGTGACGGGACTTCAAGGAGTGGATACGCAGTATTTT.

This clonotype appeared a few times. This sequence joins TRBV6-5 and TRBJ2-2; no definite D call. The CDR3 spans 15 residues. CDR1 is MNHEY, CDR2 SVGAGI, per germline. Trimming cost V 6 bases and J 3 bases, with 14 bases left between them. The CDR3 DNA sequence: TGTGCCAGCAGCGACCGAGGCCTGTACACCGGGGAGCTGTTTTTT. Translation: CASSDRGLYTGELFF.

This clonotype showed up just a few times. The gene calls are TRBV4-1 and TRBJ1-2, with D unresolved. Trimming removed 0 bases from V and 6 bases from J, with 8 bases in between. Germline CDR1 reads MGHRA; CDR2 reads YSYEKL. This CDR3 spans 13 amino acids. The CDR3 coding sequence is TGCGCCAGCAGCCAAGATAAGGGCCATGGCTACACCTTC. It codes for CASSQDKGHGYTF.

This clonotype appeared once. The genes are TRBV7-2 and TRBJ2-2; 7 bases map to TRBD2. Germline loops: CDR1 SGHTA, CDR2 FQGNSA. The CDR3 totals 15 residues. V lost 5 bases and J lost 3; bases outside the gene matches: 6. CDR3 bases: TGTGCCAGCAGCGTTCTAGCGGTTGACACCGGGGAGCTGTTTTTT. This gives the protein CASSVLAVDTGELFF.

This clonotype has a handful of counts. The V and J genes are TRBV20-1 and TRBJ2-1; D gene unclear. Germline V gene lookup returns CDR1 DFQATT and CDR2 SNEGSKA (reference sequence). Trimming took off 3 bases at V and 4 bases at J, with 10 bases between the two ends. The CDR3 is made up of 13 amino acids. The CDR3 bases are TGCAGTGCTAGCCCCGGGCAGTACAATGAGCAGTTCTTC. It translates to CSASPGQYNEQFF.

The chain employs TRBV7-9 and TRBJ1-6; 7 positions agree with TRBD1. CDR1 SEHNR and CDR2 FQNEAQ come from the germline V gene (reference sequence). The V segment lost 3 bases and the J segment 9 bases; nucleotides outside the gene matches: 5. The CDR3 spans 14 residues. CDR3 nucleotide sequence: TGTGCCAGCAGCTTGGGACAGACGAGTTCACCCCTCCACTTT. Encoded protein: CASSLGQTSSPLHF. The variable domain in full, with the rest retrieved from reference TRBV7-9 and TRBJ1-6, is DTGVSQNPRHKITKRGQNVTFRCDPISEHNRLYWYRQTLGQGPEFLTYFQNEAQLEKSRLLSDRFSAERPKGSFSTLEIQRTEQGDSAMYLCASSLGQTSSPLHFGNGTRLTVT.

This rearrangement joins TRBV7-2 to TRBJ2-1; 8 bases map to TRBD1. Trimming removed 4 bases from V and 9 bases from J; junction bases left unmatched: 2. CDR3 length: 12 residues. Germline assignment: CDR1 SGHTA and CDR2 FQGNSA. In nucleotides, the CDR3 is TGTGCCAGCAGCTCCCAGGGGGCTGAGCAGTTCTTC. It yields the protein CASSSQGAEQFF.

This clonotype was observed a few times. The rearrangement joins TRBV7-6 to TRBJ1-2; no reliable D call. This CDR3 is built from 14 residues. Trimming shortened V by 1 base and J by 4 bases, and 10 bases separated the two germline ends. Per germline, CDR1 SGHVS and CDR2 FNYEAQ. CDR3 amino acids: CASSLDTGGYGYTF. As DNA, the CDR3 is TGTGCCAGCAGCTTAGATACGGGTGGCTATGGCTACACCTTC.

This clonotype was seen a few times. The genes are TRBV7-9 and TRBJ2-7; a weak D match, TRBD2 (5 bases). Germline V gene sequence: CDR1 SEHNR, CDR2 FQNEAQ (reference sequence). The V and J ends lost 5 bases and 6 bases respectively, with 8 bases between them. The CDR3 has 11 residues. The CDR3 nucleotides read TGTGCCAGCAGCCCAGAGGGCGAGCAGTACTTC. This encodes CASSPEGEQYF. Drawing the rest from reference TRBV7-9 and TRBJ2-7, the complete variable domain is DTGVSQNPRHKITKRGQNVTFRCDPISEHNRLYWYRQTLGQGPEFLTYFQNEAQLEKSRLLSDRFSAERPKGSFSTLEIQRTEQGDSAMYLCASSPEGEQYFGPGTRLTVT.

This chain joins TRBV6-5 and TRBJ2-7; maybe TRBD2 (6 bases). This CDR3 has 15 residues. Germline loops: CDR1 MNHEY, CDR2 SVGAGI. The V end lost 0 bases, the J end lost 1 base, and 10 bases lay between the germline ends. This CDR3 is CASSYSRGLSYEQYF. The CDR3 DNA reads TGTGCCAGCAGTTACTCGAGGGGACTTTCCTACGAGCAGTACTTC.

The chain is built from TRBV7-9 and TRBJ2-1; either TRBD1 or TRBD2 may supply D (5 bases each). Germline V gene lookup returns CDR1 SEHNR and CDR2 FQNEAQ (reference sequence). CDR3 length: 15 residues. Trimming cost V 6 bases and J 0 bases, with 12 bases left between them. The CDR3 spells CASRMRGSSYNEQFF. CDR3 DNA sequence: TGTGCCAGCAGAATGAGGGGTAGCTCCTACAATGAGCAGTTCTTC.

In this sample, this clonotype turned up a few times. V is TRBV6-5 and J is TRBJ2-7; 9 positions match TRBD1. V was clipped by 2 bases and J by 3 bases; unmatched bases: 8. Germline-derived CDR1 and CDR2 are MNHEY and SVGAGI. The CDR3 runs to 16 residues. CDR3 nucleotides: TGTGCCAGCAGTTACGACGGGGACAGGGCAGACTACGAGCAGTACTTC. The encoded protein is CASSYDGDRADYEQYF.

The chain uses TRBV5-1 and TRBJ1-6; D is possibly TRBD1 (5 bases). The length of the CDR3 is 15 residues. Trimming pared 0 bases from V and 5 bases from J, leaving 9 bases between. CDR1 is SGHRS, CDR2 YFSETQ, per germline. The CDR3 nucleotides are TGCGCCAGCAGCTTGGAAGGGACTCATAATTCACCCCTCCACTTT. This translates into CASSLEGTHNSPLHF.

This chain links TRBV20-1 with TRBJ2-3; 12 nucleotides align to TRBD2. Germline V gene data show CDR1 as DFQATT and CDR2 as SNEGSKA (reference sequence). The junction had 0 bases not matched to a gene; V was cut back by 1 base and J by 1 base. The CDR3 sequence is 15 residues long. The CDR3 sequence is CSARGTSGGTDTQYF. For the CDR3, the DNA is TGCAGTGCTAGAGGGACTAGCGGGGGCACAGATACGCAGTATTTT.

J is TRBJ2-1 and V is TRBV6-5; the D gene could be TRBD1 or TRBD2 (5 bases each). CDR1 and CDR2 (germline): MNHEY, SVGAGI. This CDR3 contains 12 residues. V gave up 6 bases and J gave up 6 bases, with 9 bases separating them. The CDR3, as DNA: TGTGCCAGCAGACGGGACGGCAATGAGCAGTTCTTC. Translated: CASRRDGNEQFF.

This clonotype showed up just a few times. The genes are TRBV4-3 and TRBJ1-1; no definite D call. The length of the CDR3 is 14 residues. V shed 1 base and J shed 1 base, with 7 bases lying between them. CDR1 is LGHNA and CDR2 is YSLEER in the germline V gene. CDR3 bases: TGCGCCAGCAGCCAAGGGCGGGCGAACACTGAAGCTTTCTTT. Protein sequence: CASSQGRANTEAFF.

The chain links TRBV6-6 to TRBJ1-6; tentatively, D is TRBD1 (6 bases). Germline assignment: CDR1 MNHNY and CDR2 SVGAGI (reference sequence). This CDR3 region has 14 residues. Trimming pared 0 bases from V and 16 bases from J, leaving 16 bases between. In DNA form, the CDR3 reads TGTGCCAGCAGTTACTCGACAGGACGTCCTACGCTCCACTTT. Translation: CASSYSTGRPTLHF.

The chain combines TRBV20-1 with TRBJ2-3, with D possibly TRBD2 on 6 matching bases. V lost 5 bases and J lost 2, with 26 bases in between. The CDR3 covers 18 residues. Germline V gives CDR1 DFQATT, CDR2 SNEGSKA (reference sequence). CDR3 nucleotide sequence: TGCAGTGCTTGGGGAACGGGACGGCGGGGATATCCCACAGATACGCAGTATTTT. Translated: CSAWGTGRRGYPTDTQYF.